A selection of T cell receptor beta chains follows, all from one sample in a study of blood T cell repertoires in COVID-19. Sequencing used immunoSEQ multiplex PCR; TCRdb keeps in-frame clones, though not all of them. The table lists roughly 110,000 clones, approximately 88% of them singletons. The sample consisted of peripheral blood. These receptors all come from a man in his forties with active or convalescent COVID-19. The CDR3 runs from the conserved cysteine through the conserved F or W. D genes are given only for firm matches.

D,V,CDR3
.,TRBV7-2,CASSLARGRGCEQYF
TRBD2,TRBV3-1/TRBV3-2,CASRDSGNYYEQYF
.,TRBV10-2,CASSESTGGLGNEQFF
.,TRBV11-2,CAGAFGGLADTQYF
.,TRBV30,CAWTYRSSYNEQFF
TRBD2,TRBV7-3,CASSQAGVPDTQYF
.,TRBV29-1,CSVVRGYEQYF
.,TRBV7-6,CASSSLARSSYNEQFF
TRBD2,TRBV4-3,CASSPGASGVSSYNEQFF
TRBD1,TRBV5-6,CASSFPGQGARGANVLTF
.,TRBV18,CASSPHETDTQYF
TRBD1,TRBV7-3,CASSSVGTGKIYEQYF
.,TRBV9,CASSVFEVKDTQYF
TRBD1,TRBV7-9,CASSDRGGSYNSPLHF
TRBD2,TRBV6-6,CASRTSSGSPYNEQFF
.,TRBV4-1,CASSLGGLSASSYEQYF
.,TRBV2,CANRDSSVEQFF
TRBD2,TRBV19,CASSMSSGAYYEQYF
.,TRBV12-3/TRBV12-4,CASSPLTEAFF
.,TRBV2,CARQGLGTEAFF
.,TRBV7-3,CASSAQGDGTGELFF
.,TRBV5-1,CASSLEWRTEAFF
TRBD2,TRBV3-1/TRBV3-2,CASSQAAGPTYEQYF
.,TRBV28,CASSLYEAYGYTF
TRBD1,TRBV7-9,CASSLGDREKNIQYF
.,TRBV18,CASSPTNQPQHF
TRBD2,TRBV5-1,CASSLGTLAGEKEQFF
.,TRBV7-2,CASSLAGVSTQYF
TRBD1,TRBV18,CASSPVTGIDEQYF
.,TRBV5-1,CASSPAGLGGGSPLHF
TRBD1,TRBV6-1,CASSDRQGAFDEQYF
TRBD2,TRBV24-1,CATSVRTSGRALSYNEQFF
.,TRBV28,CASSSHDRLNTEAFF
TRBD2,TRBV2,CASRRDYGSGELFF
.,TRBV6-1,CASSEAQRGQPQHF
.,TRBV30,CAWSHQGLDGEKLFF
TRBD1,TRBV9,CASSPRPGQGGTEAFF
.,TRBV19,CASSISSAHRSGEQFF
.,TRBV7-6,CASSALTDTQYF
.,TRBV4-1,CASSQEHSTGRGTEAFF
.,TRBV6-6,CATEGSTDTQYF
.,TRBV18,CASSPDSLGSYEQYF
.,TRBV7-2,CASTLTGSPTDTQYF
TRBD2,TRBV6-5,CASSPAGVPPEAQYF
.,TRBV3-1/TRBV3-2,CASSHNQGMYTEAFF
.,TRBV6-5,CASSYSQIDGYTF
TRBD1,TRBV30,CAWKEPGQGGYTF
TRBD1,TRBV6-5,CASREDRVPSKPQHF
TRBD2,TRBV5-5,CASSFRTSGTDTQYF
.,TRBV28,CASNYLYGYTF
.,TRBV28,CASSPARGGNTEAFF
TRBD1,TRBV3-1/TRBV3-2,CASKGDRAQETQYF
TRBD1,TRBV6-2/TRBV6-3,CASSALPGQGSSPLHF
TRBD2,TRBV6-2/TRBV6-3,CASSYQGLAGTLETQYF
.,TRBV27,CASSLLGGDSPLHF
.,TRBV7-2,CASSPQGKGEKLFF
.,TRBV6-2/TRBV6-3,CASSYQSQVWSYEQYF